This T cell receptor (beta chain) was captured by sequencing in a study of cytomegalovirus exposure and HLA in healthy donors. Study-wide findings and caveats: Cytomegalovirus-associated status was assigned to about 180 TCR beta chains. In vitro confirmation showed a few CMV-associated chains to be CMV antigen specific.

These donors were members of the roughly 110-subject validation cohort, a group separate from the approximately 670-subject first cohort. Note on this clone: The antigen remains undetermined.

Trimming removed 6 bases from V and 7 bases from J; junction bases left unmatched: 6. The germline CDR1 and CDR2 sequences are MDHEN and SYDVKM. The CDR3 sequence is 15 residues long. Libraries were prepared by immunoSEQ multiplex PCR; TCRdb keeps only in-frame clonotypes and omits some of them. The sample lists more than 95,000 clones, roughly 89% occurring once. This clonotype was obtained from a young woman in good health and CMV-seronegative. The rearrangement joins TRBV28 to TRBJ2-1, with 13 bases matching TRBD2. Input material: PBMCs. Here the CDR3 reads CASRWTSGSRNEQFF. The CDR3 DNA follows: TGTGCCAGCAGGTGGACTAGCGGGAGTAGGAATGAGCAGTTCTTC. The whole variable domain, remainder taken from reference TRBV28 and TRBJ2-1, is DVKVTQSSRYLVKRTGEKVFLECVQDMDHENMFWYRQDPGLGLRLIYFSYDVKMKEKGDIPEGYSVSREKKERFSLILESASTNQTSMYLCASRWTSGSRNEQFFGPGTRLTVL.